The 21 T cell receptor beta chains given below trace back to one sample, sequenced in a study of cytomegalovirus exposure and HLA in healthy donors. Primers: 60 Vbeta forward and 13 Jbeta reverse. Here immunoSEQ multiplex PCR was the method, and the copy in TCRdb shows in-frame clones only, minus some. The sample has over 100,000 clones; around 81% are singletons. Sequencing input: PBMCs. Receptors originate from a woman in her twenties or thirties in good health and CMV-seronegative.

V usage is TRBV4-3 and J usage is TRBJ2-5, with TRBD2 identical over 8 bases. Trimming removed 0 bases from V and 2 bases from J; junction bases left unmatched: 11. Looked up from germline, CDR1 is LGHNA and CDR2 is YSLEER. This CDR3 has 18 amino acids. The CDR3 region is CASSQDYWREELQETQYF. For the CDR3, the DNA is TGCGCCAGCAGCCAAGATTATTGGCGGGAGGAATTACAAGAGACCCAGTACTTC.

The rearrangement links TRBV9 to TRBJ1-3; 11 bases are a match to TRBD1. The CDR3 length is 17 residues. In germline, CDR1 is SGDLS, CDR2 YYNGEE. J gave up 1 base and V 0 bases, and 3 bases lay outside the gene matches. CDR3 coding DNA: TGTGCCAGCAGCGTAGTAGGACAGGGGGCTTCTGGAAACACCATATATTTT. Residues: CASSVVGQGASGNTIYF.

This chain connects TRBV21-1 to TRBJ1-5. TRBV21-1 is termed a pseudogene. The CDR3 contains 16 residues. The CDR3 sequence is CASSNGLVFWVGAQHF. CDR3 nucleotide sequence: TGTGCCAGCAGCAACGGGTTGGTCTTTTGGGTCGGAGCCCAGCATTTT.

The chain is built from TRBV18 and TRBJ1-2, with 10 bases identical to TRBD1. Germline-derived CDR1 and CDR2 are KGHSH and LQKENI. V shed 2 bases, J shed 5 bases, and the junction held 2 bases outside the gene matches. The CDR3 is made up of 14 amino acids. CDR3 DNA sequence: TGTGCCAGCTCACCAGGGACAGGGGTTTATGGCTACACCTTC. It is translated as CASSPGTGVYGYTF.

This chain joins TRBV1 and TRBJ2-3; no check of the table's D call, TRBD2, against the DNA was made. TRBV1 is a recognized pseudogene. The CDR3 has 16 residues. In DNA form, the CDR3 reads TGCACCAGCAGATGGACTAGCGGGAGCGAATGGAGTACGCAGTATTTT. As protein: CTSRWTSGSEWSTQYF.

The rearrangement joins TRBV7-9 to TRBJ1-2; 10 nucleotides agree with TRBD1. From germline, CDR1 is SEHNR and CDR2 FQNEAQ (reference sequence). This CDR3 is built from 12 residues. J lost 6 bases, V lost 11 bases, and 6 bases had no gene match. This CDR3 is CAWPGTGDGYTF. The CDR3 DNA reads as TGTGCCTGGCCCGGGACAGGGGATGGCTACACCTTC. The full variable domain, its missing parts supplied by reference TRBV7-9 and TRBJ1-2, is DTGVSQNPRHKITKRGQNVTFRCDPISEHNRLYWYRQTLGQGPEFLTYFQNEAQLEKSRLLSDRFSAERPKGSFSTLEIQRTEQGDSAMYLCAWPGTGDGYTFGSGTRLTVV.

This clone appeared a few times. The CDR3 sequence: CASRREAGGEQYF. CDR3 DNA: TGTGCCAGCAGGAGGGAAGCGGGAGGCGAGCAGTACTTC. This rearrangement joins TRBV5-6 to TRBJ2-7, with 9 bases matching TRBD2. The CDR3 totals 13 residues. The germline V gene encodes CDR1 SGHDT and CDR2 YYEEEE. V lost 5 bases to trimming and J lost 6 bases; unmatched junction nucleotides: 6.

V is TRBV2 and J is TRBJ1-3; 7 positions agree with TRBD1. The length of the CDR3 is 17 residues. V shed 0 bases and J 6 bases; nucleotides not matched to a gene: 11. The germline gives CDR1 SNHLY, CDR2 FYNNEI. The CDR3 DNA reads as TGTGCCAGCAGTGAAGCGATGGGACAGAAACCGGCAAACACCATATATTTT. The encoded protein is CASSEAMGQKPANTIYF.

The V and J genes are TRBV6-5 and TRBJ2-7; 7 bases map to TRBD2. The V and J ends lost 5 bases and 0 bases, in that order; junction bases with no gene match: 1. Per the germline V gene, CDR1 is MNHEY and CDR2 is SVGAGI. The CDR3 has 13 residues. The DNA of the CDR3 is TGTGCCAGCAGTAGCGGGGTCTCCTACGAGCAGTACTTC. Translating gives CASSSGVSYEQYF.

J is TRBJ2-1 and V is TRBV5-1; TRBD2 matches at 15 bases. V trimming: 4 bases; J trimming: 3 bases; junction bases outside the gene matches: 5. This CDR3 has 17 amino acids. Germline V gives CDR1 SGHRS, CDR2 YFSETQ. CDR3 DNA: TGCGCCAGCAGCCCCGGGACTAGCGGGAGGATCTACAATGAGCAGTTCTTC. Translated, it gives CASSPGTSGRIYNEQFF.

The genes are TRBV2 and TRBJ1-5, with TRBD1 identical over 7 bases. CDR3 length equals 14 residues. The germline V gene has CDR1 SNHLY and CDR2 FYNNEI. J gave up 3 bases and V 5 bases, and 4 bases lay outside the gene matches. This CDR3 is CASSSQGPNQPQHF. The CDR3 DNA reads as TGTGCCAGCAGTTCACAGGGGCCCAATCAGCCCCAGCATTTT.

The genes are TRBV7-9 and TRBJ1-4, with TRBD1 identical over 10 bases. The CDR3 is 17 amino acids. Germline V gene lookup returns CDR1 SEHNR and CDR2 FQNEAQ (reference sequence). J gave up 6 bases and V 5 bases, and 12 bases lay outside the gene matches. CDR3 DNA sequence: TGTGCCAGCAGCCAAGCTGGGACAGGGGAAATTTATGAAAAACTGTTTTTT. Encoded protein: CASSQAGTGEIYEKLFF.

The rearrangement uses TRBV7-9 and TRBJ2-3; D remains unclear. Deletions cut 5 bases from V and 3 bases from J, with 15 bases between. There are 15 residues in the CDR3. CDR1 is SEHNR and CDR2 is FQNEAQ in the germline V gene (reference sequence). The CDR3, as DNA: TGTGCCAGCAGCCCCGGAGAGAGTCGGACAGATACGCAGTATTTT. Translating gives CASSPGESRTDTQYF.

Concerning this clone: This may stem from a read error, because a much larger clone lies one nucleotide away. Other DNA variants within this sample encode the same CDR3. V is TRBV4-1 and J is TRBJ2-7, with TRBD1 matching over 7 bases. Germline V gene data show CDR1 as MGHRA and CDR2 as YSYEKL. V lost 0 bases, J lost 4 bases, and 6 bases stayed unmatched. This CDR3 is built from 15 residues. The CDR3 region is CASSQEVTGWYEQYF. Written as DNA, the CDR3 is TGCGCCAGCAGCCAAGAAGTGACAGGGTGGTACGAGCAGTACTTC.

J is TRBJ1-2 and V is TRBV11-2, with 7 positions matching TRBD1. CDR1 is SGHAT and CDR2 is FQNNGV in the germline V gene. The junction had 4 bases not matched to a gene; V was cut back by 4 bases and J by 2 bases. The CDR3 is made up of 14 amino acids. In DNA, the CDR3 is TGTGCCAGCAGCTCGACAGGGTCGAACTATGGCTACACCTTC. Its protein product is CASSSTGSNYGYTF.

This chain joins TRBV7-2 and TRBJ2-3; TRBD2 is a possible D gene (6 bases). The CDR3 covers 15 residues. Trimming pared 5 bases from V and 2 bases from J, leaving 14 bases between. Germline V gene sequence: CDR1 SGHTA, CDR2 FQGNSA. CDR3: CASSTLAGLTDTQYF. The CDR3 DNA follows: TGTGCCAGCAGCACACTAGCAGGACTCACAGATACGCAGTATTTT.

The chain has TRBV21-1 and TRBJ1-2; the table calls TRBD1, which could not be checked here. TRBV21-1 represents a pseudogene. CDR3 length: 15 amino acids. CDR3 amino acids: CASSKVRGPRDGYTF. CDR3 DNA sequence: TGTGCCAGCAGCAAAGTTAGGGGGCCGAGGGATGGCTACACCTTC.

The chain is built from TRBV7-2 and TRBJ2-7; 7 nucleotides agree with TRBD2. The junction had 7 bases not matched to a gene; V was cut back by 1 base and J by 4 bases. The CDR3 runs to 15 residues. The V gene's germline CDR1 is SGHTA and CDR2 FQGNSA. In DNA form, the CDR3 reads TGTGCCAGCAGCTTAGTGGCTAGCGGACCATACGAGCAGTACTTC. It yields the protein CASSLVASGPYEQYF.

This clone was recorded only once. This rearrangement joins TRBV5-1 to TRBJ1-4, with D unclear. CDR3 length equals 15 residues. The germline V and J ends were trimmed by 2 bases and 2 bases, with 10 bases remaining between them. CDR1 is SGHRS and CDR2 is YFSETQ in the germline V gene. The CDR3 sequence is CASSLAGITNEKLFF. In DNA, the CDR3 is TGCGCCAGCAGCTTAGCGGGGATTACTAATGAAAAACTGTTTTTT.

The chain couples TRBV28 to TRBJ1-2; 9 positions agree with TRBD1. V lost 3 bases to trimming and J lost 8 bases; unmatched junction nucleotides: 10. The CDR3 is 15 residues long. Germline V gives CDR1 MDHEN, CDR2 SYDVKM. CDR3 nucleotide sequence: TGTGCCAGCAGTTTTCCGGGACAGGGACTTTGGGGCTACACCTTC. Its protein is CASSFPGQGLWGYTF.

In DNA form, the CDR3 reads TGTGCCAGCAGCTTGGAACCGGGACAGGGGGCAGGAAAACTGTTTTTT. Its protein is CASSLEPGQGAGKLFF. The V and J genes are TRBV5-4 and TRBJ1-4; 12 positions match TRBD1. The V gene's germline CDR1 is SGHNT and CDR2 YYREEE (reference sequence). Germline trimming cut 0 bases from V and 10 bases from J; bases unmatched to any gene: 7. The CDR3 is 16 residues long.